The 21 T cell receptor beta chains listed next were all sequenced from one sample in a study of blood T cell repertoires in COVID-19. Data came from immunoSEQ multiplex PCR; TCRdb stores just in-frame clones and leaves some out. The sample includes more than 200,000 clones, about 88% seen only once; the top ten take approximately 2%. Material: peripheral blood. Every receptor here comes from a man aged 25-45 years with active or convalescent COVID-19.

The chain carries TRBV9 and TRBJ2-7; D not certain. The CDR3 covers 14 residues. Germline assignment: CDR1 SGDLS and CDR2 YYNGEE. Trimming shortened V by 0 bases and J by 2 bases, and 9 bases separated the two germline ends. CDR3 DNA: TGTGCCAGCAGCGTAGATCACAGTCCCTACGAGCAGTACTTC. Its translation: CASSVDHSPYEQYF.

This clone was detected only once. The chain links TRBV19 to TRBJ1-3, with unresolved D. V lost 2 bases to trimming and J lost 4 bases, with 9 bases between them. Germline assignment: CDR1 LNHDA and CDR2 SQIVND (reference sequence). The CDR3 contains 14 residues. CDR3 sequence reads: CASSIRQLGNTIYF. As DNA, the CDR3 is TGTGCCAGTAGTATAAGACAACTGGGAAACACCATATATTTT.

The rearrangement joins TRBV11-2 to TRBJ2-5, with 9 bases lining up with TRBD2. V dropped 1 base and J dropped 5; count of bases not matched to a gene: 8. Germline V lookup: CDR1 SGHAT, CDR2 FQNNGV. CDR3 length equals 16 residues. CDR3 sequence reads: CASSLVVSGLAETQYF. The CDR3 nucleotides are TGTGCCAGCAGCTTAGTCGTCTCGGGACTAGCTGAGACCCAGTACTTC.

Remarks on this clone: The DNA is left out, because the CDR3 cannot be placed on it with certainty; the CDR3 is given as TCRdb lists it. The chain recombines TRBV6-5 with TRBJ1-1. The CDR3 spans 15 amino acids, including both terminal residues. Germline loops: CDR1 MNHEY, CDR2 SVGAGI. CDR3 sequence reads: CASSSSGWGGAEAFF.

The chain carries TRBV9 and TRBJ2-2, with D perhaps TRBD2 (7 bases). This CDR3 is built from 17 residues. Trimming took off 3 bases at V and 6 bases at J, with 21 bases between the two ends. Germline assignment: CDR1 SGDLS and CDR2 YYNGEE. CDR3: CASSGVGGANPAGELFF. The CDR3, as DNA: TGTGCCAGCAGCGGGGTAGGGGGGGCGAACCCCGCCGGGGAGCTGTTTTTT.

The gene calls are TRBV27 and TRBJ2-7; D unresolved. V gave up 4 bases and J gave up 7 bases, with 26 bases separating them. The CDR3 is 17 residues long. CDR1 and CDR2 from the germline V gene are MNHEY and SMNVEV (reference sequence). The CDR3 coding sequence is TGTGCCAGCAGTTCCCTTCCCTTGGCACATAGCCCCCTGGAGCAGTACTTC. It translates to CASSSLPLAHSPLEQYF.

V is TRBV23-1 and J is TRBJ1-5; 7 bases align to TRBD1. TRBV23-1 is labeled an ORF, and its function is uncertain. The CDR3 has 15 residues. J lost 3 bases, V lost 2 bases, and 4 bases had no gene match. DNA of the CDR3: TGCGCCAGCAGTCAACAGGGGGACGACAATCAGCCCCAGCATTTT. This sequence encodes CASSQQGDDNQPQHF.

V gene TRBV9 combines with J gene TRBJ2-2; 9 nucleotides match TRBD1. The CDR3 is 16 residues long. The germline CDR1 and CDR2 sequences are SGDLS and YYNGEE. V lost 3 bases and J lost 8; bases outside the gene matches: 11. The DNA of the CDR3 is TGTGCCAGCAGCGCCCGACTGGGACAGGGTGAGGGGGAGCTGTTTTTT. This encodes CASSARLGQGEGELFF.

The rearrangement uses TRBV4-3 and TRBJ1-4, with D perhaps matching TRBD1 (5 bases). The germline V gene encodes CDR1 LGHNA and CDR2 YSLEER. Trimming stripped 0 bases from V and 8 bases from J, with 7 bases between. The CDR3 has 13 amino acids. The CDR3 region is CASSQDRGEKLFF. In nucleotides, the CDR3 is TGCGCCAGCAGCCAAGATCGGGGGGAAAAACTGTTTTTT.

V is TRBV5-1 and J is TRBJ2-4; 8 positions agree with TRBD1. V shed 4 bases and J 11 bases; nucleotides not matched to a gene: 14. Germline assignment: CDR1 SGHRS and CDR2 YFSETQ. This CDR3 is built from 15 residues. Here the CDR3 reads CASSGQGAKSEVQYF. In DNA form, the CDR3 reads TGCGCCAGCAGCGGGCAGGGGGCCAAGTCAGAAGTTCAGTACTTC.

Regarding this clone: Compared with germline, one end of the junction differs, possibly owing to a read error. The V call is TRBV19, the J call TRBJ2-2; TRBD1 aligns across 8 bases. This CDR3 region has 15 residues. Germline CDR1 is LNHDA and CDR2 is SQIVND (reference sequence). CDR3 sequence: CASSPQGANTGELFF. As DNA, the CDR3 is TGTGCCAGTAGTCCCCAGGGGGCGAATACCGGGGAGCTGTTTTTT.

The gene calls are TRBV5-5 and TRBJ1-1; D is unresolved. The CDR3 covers 13 residues. The germline gives CDR1 SGHKS, CDR2 YYEKEE (reference sequence). The V end lost 0 bases, the J end lost 7 bases, and 10 bases lay between the germline ends. This chain's CDR3 is CASSLGDSSEAFF. In DNA, the CDR3 is TGTGCCAGCAGCTTGGGCGATAGTAGTGAAGCTTTCTTT. The complete variable domain, with remaining parts taken from reference TRBV5-5 and TRBJ1-1, reads DAGVTQSPTHLIKTRGQQVTLRCSPISGHKSVSWYQQVLGQGPQFIFQYYEKEERGRGNFPDRFSARQFPNYSSELNVNALLLGDSALYLCASSLGDSSEAFFGQGTRLTVV.

As DNA, the CDR3 is TGTGCCAGCAGCTTAACAGGGTCCGGGTCCTACGAGCAGTACTTC. Protein sequence: CASSLTGSGSYEQYF. The chain is built from TRBV11-2 and TRBJ2-7; D possibly corresponds to TRBD1 (6 bases). CDR3 length equals 15 residues. V dropped 2 bases and J dropped 1 base, with 12 bases sitting between them. The germline V gene encodes CDR1 SGHAT and CDR2 FQNNGV.

The chain links TRBV5-1 to TRBJ1-2, with D maybe TRBD1 (5 bases). V gave up 2 bases and J gave up 6 bases, with 11 bases separating them. Germline V CDR1 and CDR2: SGHRS, YFSETQ. The CDR3 covers 13 residues. The CDR3 region is CASSLTPGHGYTF. DNA for the CDR3: TGCGCCAGCAGCTTAACTCCAGGGCATGGCTACACCTTC.

The chain carries TRBV7-9 and TRBJ1-3, with unresolved D. Germline loops: CDR1 SEHNR, CDR2 FQNEAQ (reference sequence). Trimming took 6 bases from V and 3 from J, leaving 9 bases between them. The CDR3 covers 13 residues. DNA for the CDR3: TGTGCCAGCAGTTCGAACAATGGAAACACCATATATTTT. This sequence encodes CASSSNNGNTIYF.

The chain combines TRBV5-4 with TRBJ2-1, with 10 bases matching TRBD1. V trimming: 3 bases; J trimming: 4 bases; junction bases outside the gene matches: 7. Germline CDR1 and CDR2: SGHNT and YYREEE (reference sequence). CDR3 length: 16 residues. Here the CDR3 reads CASSSLDRGLYNEQFF. CDR3 bases: TGTGCCAGCAGCTCCCTGGACAGGGGGTTATACAATGAGCAGTTCTTC.

This clone has a handful of counts. The chain employs TRBV6-1 and TRBJ1-2; 7 bases fit TRBD1. The CDR3 runs 13 residues. The germline V gene has CDR1 MNHNS and CDR2 SASEGT. Trimming cost V 3 bases and J 7 bases; bases outside gene matches: 5. The DNA of the CDR3 is TGTGCCAGCAGTGATACAGGGGTTGGTGGCTACACCTTC. Protein sequence: CASSDTGVGGYTF.

The rearrangement joins TRBV19 to TRBJ1-5; the D gene is possibly TRBD1 (6 bases). The germline gives CDR1 LNHDA, CDR2 SQIVND (reference sequence). The V gene lost 0 bases and the J gene lost 2 bases, with 11 bases spanning the gap. The CDR3 contains 16 residues. Here the CDR3 reads CASSIEGRGRNQPQHF. In DNA, the CDR3 is TGTGCCAGTAGTATAGAGGGCAGGGGTCGCAATCAGCCCCAGCATTTT.

The chain carries TRBV4-1 and TRBJ1-5, with 7 bases aligning to TRBD1. V trimming: 5 bases; J trimming: 1 base; junction bases outside the gene matches: 5. Germline CDR1 reads MGHRA; CDR2 reads YSYEKL. The CDR3 has 15 residues. This CDR3 reads CASSIGTASNQPQHF. CDR3 DNA sequence: TGCGCCAGCAGCATAGGGACAGCGAGCAATCAGCCCCAGCATTTT.

J is TRBJ2-5 and V is TRBV7-8; possibly TRBD1 for D (5 bases). The germline V gene encodes CDR1 SGHVS and CDR2 FQNEAQ. The CDR3 is 14 amino acids. V was pared by 8 bases and J by 4 bases, with 17 bases between. This chain's CDR3 is CASLGWGATETQYF. The CDR3 bases are TGTGCCAGCTTGGGATGGGGCGCCACAGAGACCCAGTACTTC. Drawing the rest from reference TRBV7-8 and TRBJ2-5, the complete variable domain is GAGVSQSPRYKVAKRGQDVALRCDPISGHVSLFWYQQALGQGPEFLTYFQNEAQLDKSGLPSDRFFAERPEGSVSTLKIQRTQQEDSAVYLCASLGWGATETQYFGPGTRLLVL.

The chain carries TRBV11-2 and TRBJ1-2, with D possibly matching TRBD1 (6 bases). V gave up 4 bases and J gave up 5 bases, with 20 bases separating them. Germline values: CDR1 SGHAT, CDR2 FQNNGV. CDR3 length equals 16 residues. CDR3 loop: CASSSRPGRGAYGYTF. The DNA of the CDR3 is TGTGCCAGCAGCTCCAGACCGGGCAGGGGCGCATATGGCTACACCTTC.